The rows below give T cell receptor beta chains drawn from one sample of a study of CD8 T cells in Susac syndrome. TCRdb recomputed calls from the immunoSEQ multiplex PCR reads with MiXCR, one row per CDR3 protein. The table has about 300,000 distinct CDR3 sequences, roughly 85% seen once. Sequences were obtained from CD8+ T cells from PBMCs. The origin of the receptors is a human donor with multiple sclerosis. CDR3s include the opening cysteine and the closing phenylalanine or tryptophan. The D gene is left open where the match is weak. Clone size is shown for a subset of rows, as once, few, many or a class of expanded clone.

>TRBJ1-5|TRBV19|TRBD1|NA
CASDAGGDCDCYSNQPQHF
TGTGCCAGCGATGCAGGGGGTGACTGCGATTGCTATAGCAATCAGCCCCAGCATTTT
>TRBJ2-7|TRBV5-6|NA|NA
CASSAGLTPAYEQYF
TGTGCCAGCAGCGCCGGTCTAACACCTGCTTACGAGCAGTACTTC
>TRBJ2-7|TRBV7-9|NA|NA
CASSPTPSPYEQYF
TGTGCCAGCAGCCCCACCCCCAGCCCCTACGAGCAGTACTTC
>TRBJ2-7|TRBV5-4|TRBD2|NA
CASSSFGGEVPYEQYF
TGTGCCAGCAGCTCCTTCGGGGGGGAAGTCCCCTACGAGCAGTACTTC
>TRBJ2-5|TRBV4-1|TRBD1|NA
CASGNQPGQGAGETQYF
TGCGCCAGCGGGAACCAGCCGGGACAGGGGGCCGGAGAGACCCAGTACTTC
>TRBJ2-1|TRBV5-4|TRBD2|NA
CASNLPGLANEQFF
TGTGCCAGCAACCTTCCGGGACTAGCGAATGAGCAGTTCTTC
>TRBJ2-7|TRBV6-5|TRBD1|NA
CASRPTGTGSEQYF
TGTGCCAGCAGACCGACCGGGACAGGGAGCGAGCAGTACTTC
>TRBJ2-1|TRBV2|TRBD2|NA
CASESITGTSGRSNEQFF
TGTGCCAGCGAATCCATTACCGGGACTAGCGGGAGGTCCAATGAGCAGTTCTTC
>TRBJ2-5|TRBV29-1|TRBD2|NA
CSVRLAGSKTQYF
TGCAGCGTCCGACTAGCGGGATCCAAGACCCAGTACTTC
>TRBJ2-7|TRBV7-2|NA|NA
CASSYGRAYEQYF
TGTGCCAGCAGCTACGGAAGAGCCTACGAGCAGTACTTC
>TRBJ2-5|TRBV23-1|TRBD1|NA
CASTPDRGQETQYF
TGCGCCAGCACCCCGGACAGGGGGCAAGAGACCCAGTACTTC
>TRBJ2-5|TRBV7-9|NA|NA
CASSPRSPVGETQYF
TGTGCCAGCAGCCCCCGTTCCCCAGTGGGAGAGACCCAGTACTTC
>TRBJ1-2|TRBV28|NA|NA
CASSLGGFYGYTF
TGTGCCAGCAGTTTGGGGGGGTTCTATGGCTACACCTTC
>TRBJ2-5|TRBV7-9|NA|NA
CASSPPGAETQYF
TGTGCCAGCAGCCCGCCGGGGGCAGAGACCCAGTACTTC
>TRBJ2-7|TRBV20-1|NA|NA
CSARETSSYEQYF
TGCAGTGCTAGAGAGACTTCCTCCTACGAGCAGTACTTC
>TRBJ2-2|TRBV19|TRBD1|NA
CASSIGDSRTGELFF
TGTGCCAGTAGTATAGGGGACAGCAGAACCGGGGAGCTGTTTTTT
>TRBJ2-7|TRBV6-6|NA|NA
CASMGSLSTYEQYF
TGTGCCAGCATGGGGTCACTATCTACCTACGAGCAGTACTTC
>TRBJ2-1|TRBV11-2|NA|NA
CASSLYGWHEQFF
TGTGCCAGCAGCTTATACGGTTGGCATGAGCAGTTCTTC
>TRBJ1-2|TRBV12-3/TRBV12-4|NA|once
CASSWGRDYTF
TGTGCCAGCAGTTGGGGGAGGGACTACACCTTC
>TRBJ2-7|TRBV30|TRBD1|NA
CAWMGAGGRVYEQYF
TGTGCCTGGATGGGGGCAGGGGGCCGCGTCTACGAGCAGTACTTC
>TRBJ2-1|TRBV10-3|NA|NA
CAISESEDWAYNEQFF
TGTGCCATCAGTGAGTCAGAAGACTGGGCCTACAATGAGCAGTTCTTC
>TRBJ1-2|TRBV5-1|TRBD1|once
CASSSPRDRFLHYGYTF
TGCGCCAGCAGCTCCCCCCGGGACAGGTTTCTTCACTATGGCTACACCTTC
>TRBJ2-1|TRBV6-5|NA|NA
CASGALGLYNEQFF
TGTGCCAGCGGCGCATTAGGGCTTTACAATGAGCAGTTCTTC
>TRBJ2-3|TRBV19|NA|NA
CASSIYLFTDTQYF
TGTGCCAGTAGTATTTATCTTTTCACAGATACGCAGTATTTT
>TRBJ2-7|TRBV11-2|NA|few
CASMGFRSYEQYF
TGTGCCAGCATGGGGTTCCGTTCCTACGAGCAGTACTTC
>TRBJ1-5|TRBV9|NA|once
CASSVDLLTGYQPQHF
TGTGCCAGCAGCGTAGATCTTCTGACGGGCTATCAGCCCCAGCATTTT
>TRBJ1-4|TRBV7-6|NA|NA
CASTRWGGVALNEKLFF
TGTGCCAGCACCCGATGGGGAGGGGTCGCCCTTAATGAAAAACTGTTTTTT
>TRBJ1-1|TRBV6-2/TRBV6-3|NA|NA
CASSLSGTTVEAFF
TGTGCCAGCAGCTTATCCGGGACGACGGTTGAAGCTTTCTTT
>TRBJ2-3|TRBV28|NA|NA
CASRDLAVTQYF
TGTGCCAGCAGGGATCTAGCCGTTACGCAGTATTTT
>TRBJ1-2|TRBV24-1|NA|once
CATSDYRKNYGYTF
TGTGCCACCAGTGATTACAGAAAAAACTATGGCTACACCTTC
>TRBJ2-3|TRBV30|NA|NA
CAWTPLLAGTTDTQYF
TGTGCCTGGACCCCCCTCCTTGCGGGAACCACAGATACGCAGTATTTT
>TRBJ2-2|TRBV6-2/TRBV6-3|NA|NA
CASTSPLRSGKTGELFF
TGTGCCAGCACATCTCCCCTTCGGAGCGGTAAAACCGGGGAGCTGTTTTTT
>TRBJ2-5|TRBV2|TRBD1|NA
CASSAWDSLETQYF
TGTGCCAGCAGTGCCTGGGACAGCCTAGAGACCCAGTACTTC
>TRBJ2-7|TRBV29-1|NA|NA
CSVGRESSYEQYF
TGCAGCGTCGGACGGGAGAGCTCCTACGAGCAGTACTTC
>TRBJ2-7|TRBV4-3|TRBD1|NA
CASSQDRWQGAQEQYF
TGCGCCAGCAGCCAAGATCGATGGCAGGGGGCTCAAGAGCAGTACTTC
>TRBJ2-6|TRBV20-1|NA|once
CSAPAGPGANVLTF
TGCAGTGCTCCAGCGGGCCCCGGGGCCAACGTCCTGACTTTC
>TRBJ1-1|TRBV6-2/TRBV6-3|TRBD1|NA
CASSSLQGGDTEAFF
TGTGCCAGCAGTTCTCTGCAGGGGGGGGACACTGAAGCTTTCTTT
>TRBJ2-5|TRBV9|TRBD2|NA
CASSSLARGDETQYF
TGTGCCAGCAGCTCCCTAGCTCGGGGGGACGAGACCCAGTACTTC
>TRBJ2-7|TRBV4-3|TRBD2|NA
CASSQVDLFAGGPYEQYF
TGCGCCAGCAGCCAAGTCGATCTCTTCGCGGGAGGGCCCTACGAGCAGTACTTC